The sequence of this T cell receptor beta chain was determined in a study of breast tumors, draining lymph nodes, adjacent tissues. General study results and limits: Luminal-like breast cancer showed significantly greater tumor-nontumor repertoire similarity than basal-like breast cancer did. Most tumor T cells seemingly derive from lymph node, then expand in tumor.

This clonotype has a count of ten or more. What it binds is not known. Each CDR3 protein gets one entry after TCRdb re-called the multiplex PCR reads with MiXCR. The table has roughly 100,000 distinct CDR3 sequences, less than 40% seen once. Axillary draining lymph nodes of breast cancer patients supplied the node samples. Between the trimmed V and J ends, which lost 1 base and 0 bases, there was a span of 10 bases. This CDR3 is 16 amino acids long. CDR1 and CDR2 (germline): SGHVS, FNYEAQ. The sequenced material came from axillary lymph node tissue. The rearrangement joins TRBV7-6 to TRBJ1-5; no firm D call. This TCR derives from a female donor with breast cancer. Some clones in this sample may be carry-over from other donors' samples. CDR3 sequence: CASSLEVRNSNQPQHF. The CDR3 coding sequence is TGTGCCAGCAGCTTAGAAGTACGGAATAGCAATCAGCCCCAGCATTTT.